These 28 T cell receptor beta chains were sequenced from one sample in a study of shared clonotypes between healthy human individuals. Measured with immunoSEQ multiplex PCR; TCRdb has only the in-frame clones, and not every one. Seen here are around 2.1 million clones, 90% to 97% observed once, and the top ten hold less than 0.15%. Material: naive CD4+ T cells sorted from blood. Subset specified: CD45RA+ positively selected. The receptor set was obtained from a man aged 18 to 30 in good health.

This sequence joins TRBV6-6 and TRBJ2-5; the D gene is possibly TRBD2 (5 bases). CDR3 length equals 13 residues. V gave up 6 bases and J gave up 4 bases, with 12 bases separating them. Germline CDR1 reads MNHNY; CDR2 reads SVGAGI (reference sequence). The CDR3 sequence is CASSLLGRETQYF. CDR3 nucleotide sequence: TGTGCCAGCAGCCTACTAGGTAGAGAGACCCAGTACTTC.

There are a few counts of this clone. Distinct nucleotide sequences in the sample also encode this CDR3. The V and J genes are TRBV5-1 and TRBJ1-5, with D maybe TRBD1 (5 bases). V was pared by 0 bases and J by 6 bases, with 10 bases between. Germline CDR1 and CDR2: SGHRS and YFSETQ. CDR3 length equals 14 residues. The CDR3 DNA follows: TGCGCCAGCAGCTTGGGGCAGGGTGGTCAGCCCCAGCATTTT. It translates to CASSLGQGGQPQHF.

On this clone itself: The identical CDR3 is also encoded by other nucleotide sequences in the sample. The chain combines TRBV6-6 with TRBJ2-5; 12 bases are shared with TRBD1. Germline trimming cut 4 bases from V and 5 bases from J; bases unmatched to any gene: 8. The CDR3 covers 16 residues. The germline V gene encodes CDR1 MNHNY and CDR2 SVGAGI (reference sequence). The CDR3 spells CASSSSGTGGAETQYF. CDR3 nucleotides: TGTGCCAGCAGTTCATCCGGGACAGGGGGCGCGGAGACCCAGTACTTC.

V and J are TRBV29-1 and TRBJ1-5, with D perhaps matching TRBD1 (6 bases). The CDR3 has 12 amino acids. The germline V and J ends were trimmed by 6 bases and 3 bases, with 9 bases remaining between them. CDR1 is SQVTM and CDR2 is ANQGSEA in the germline V gene. The CDR3 bases are TGCAGCGTCCGGGACAACAATCAGCCCCAGCATTTT. Amino acids: CSVRDNNQPQHF.

The chain has TRBV4-1 and TRBJ1-2; 11 bases agree with TRBD1. The germline V gene has CDR1 MGHRA and CDR2 YSYEKL. Losses at the gene ends were 0 bases for V and 0 bases for J; bases not matched to a gene: 6. This CDR3 has 18 residues. The CDR3 spells CASSQDRDRGASNYGYTF. The CDR3 DNA reads TGCGCCAGCAGCCAAGACCGGGACAGGGGGGCCTCTAACTATGGCTACACCTTC.

The chain is built from TRBV6-1 and TRBJ2-7, with D hard to call. Trimming cost V 3 bases and J 0 bases, with 12 bases left between them. This CDR3 spans 15 amino acids. The V gene's germline CDR1 is MNHNS and CDR2 SASEGT. The chain's CDR3 is CASSDGSVGSYEQYF. CDR3 sequence (DNA): TGTGCCAGCAGTGACGGGTCAGTGGGCTCCTACGAGCAGTACTTC.

As for this clone: The junction departs from germline at one end; a sequencing error may be responsible. The J gene is TRBJ2-2, the V gene TRBV5-1; 9 positions agree with TRBD2. Germline-derived CDR1 and CDR2 are SGHRS and YFSETQ. This CDR3 has 15 amino acids. CDR3 in amino acids: CASRLELAGIRELFF. As DNA, the CDR3 is TGCGCCAGCCGCTTAGAACTAGCGGGTATCCGGGAGCTGTTTTTT.

J is TRBJ2-7 and V is TRBV15; the D gene could be TRBD1 or TRBD2 (5 bases each). In germline, CDR1 is LNHNV, CDR2 YYDKDF (reference sequence). Between the trimmed V and J ends, which lost 3 bases and 0 bases, there was a span of 21 bases. The CDR3 sequence is 18 residues long. CDR3 amino acids: CATSRKPGTDGLSYEQYF. The CDR3 DNA follows: TGTGCCACCAGCAGGAAACCCGGGACGGATGGTCTCTCCTACGAGCAGTACTTC.

About this clone itself: This same CDR3 is encoded by further DNA sequences in the sample. This chain connects TRBV2 to TRBJ1-5, with 9 bases matching TRBD1. CDR3 size: 15 residues. The germline V gene has CDR1 SNHLY and CDR2 FYNNEI. V shed 6 bases and J 4 bases; nucleotides not matched to a gene: 7. The CDR3 DNA is TGTGCCAGCAGCGAGGGAGGGACAGGGAATCAGCCCCAGCATTTT. It codes for CASSEGGTGNQPQHF.

The chain has TRBV14 and TRBJ2-1; D call uncertain. Germline V CDR1 and CDR2: SGHDN, FVKESK. V was pared by 4 bases and J by 7 bases, with 8 bases between. The CDR3 is 12 amino acids. The CDR3 DNA reads TGTGCCAGCAGCCCCGATGGTAATGAGCAGTTCTTC. Amino acids: CASSPDGNEQFF.

The J gene is TRBJ2-5, the V gene TRBV4-1, with D possibly TRBD2 on 5 matching bases. V was shortened by 1 base and J by 2 bases, with 14 bases between the two germline ends. There are 16 residues in the CDR3. Germline V lookup: CDR1 MGHRA, CDR2 YSYEKL. The CDR3 DNA reads TGCGCCAGCAGCCAAGCCGAGGGATACCGGCAAGAGACCCAGTACTTC. This translates into CASSQAEGYRQETQYF.

Turning to this clone: Other DNA variants within this sample encode the same CDR3. The genes are TRBV20-1 and TRBJ1-3; possibly TRBD1 for D (6 bases). V shed 3 bases and J shed 7 bases, with 7 bases lying between them. CDR3 size: 11 residues. In germline, CDR1 is DFQATT, CDR2 SNEGSKA (reference sequence). The CDR3 sequence is CSASQGNTIYF. Written as DNA, the CDR3 is TGCAGTGCTAGTCAGGGGAACACCATATATTTT.

The chain recombines TRBV7-2 with TRBJ1-5; 10 bases align to TRBD1. With V trimmed by 4 bases and J by 6 bases, 6 bases remained unmatched. Germline V lookup: CDR1 SGHTA, CDR2 FQGNSA. This CDR3 region has 15 residues. The CDR3 loop is CASSSGTGAAQPQHF. The CDR3, as DNA: TGTGCCAGCAGCTCAGGGACAGGGGCGGCTCAGCCCCAGCATTTT.

The rearrangement uses TRBV5-4 and TRBJ2-5; TRBD1 matches at 8 bases. Near its end, the DNA agrees better with TRBJ2-7, so the J call may be wrong. Germline loops: CDR1 SGHNT, CDR2 YYREEE (reference sequence). CDR3 length equals 15 residues. The CDR3 is CASSLGTGLTYEQYF. The CDR3 bases are TGTGCCAGCAGTCTTGGGACAGGCCTAACCTACGAGCAGTACTTC.

V and J are TRBV4-1 and TRBJ2-3, with TRBD2 matching 14 bases. Germline V gives CDR1 MGHRA, CDR2 YSYEKL. With 5 bases clipped from V and 3 bases from J, the junction kept 10 bases outside the gene matches. The CDR3 loop spans 18 amino acids. CDR3 bases: TGCGCCAGCAGCTCACCTTGGACTAGCGGGGGGATAACAGATACGCAGTATTTT. This sequence encodes CASSSPWTSGGITDTQYF.

This clone was seen a single time. This chain uses TRBV10-1 with TRBJ1-4; a weak D match, TRBD1 (6 bases). CDR3 length equals 13 residues. CDR1 and CDR2 (germline): WNHNN, SYGVQD (reference sequence). V lost 3 bases, J lost 4 bases, and 6 bases lay in between. This CDR3 is CASSEGGNEKLFF. The CDR3 DNA follows: TGCGCCAGCAGTGAAGGGGGTAATGAAAAACTGTTTTTT.

On this clone itself: One junction end disagrees with the germline gene, perhaps due to a read error. V usage is TRBV7-7 and J usage is TRBJ2-5; a possible D gene is TRBD1 (6 bases). Looked up from germline, CDR1 is SSHAT and CDR2 is FNYEAQ (reference sequence). This CDR3 has 13 residues. This chain's CDR3 is CASSTTGGETQYF. The CDR3 DNA sequence: TGTGCTAGCAGCACGACAGGCGGAGAGACCCAGTACTTC. Variable domain in full (rest from reference TRBV7-7 and TRBJ2-5): GAGVSQSPRYKVTKRGQDVTLRCDPISSHATLYWYQQALGQGPEFLTYFNYEAQPDKSGLPSDRFSAERPEGSISTLTIQRTEQRDSAMYRCASSTTGGETQYFGPGTRLLVL.

V and J are TRBV5-1 and TRBJ2-7; 7 bases match TRBD1. Trimming took 4 bases from V and 2 from J; bases not matched to a gene: 12. The CDR3 runs 16 residues. The germline gives CDR1 SGHRS, CDR2 YFSETQ. CDR3 nucleotide sequence: TGCGCCAGCAGCCGGGTTCTGGGGACAGCAACCTACGAGCAGTACTTC. Encoded protein: CASSRVLGTATYEQYF.

The rearrangement joins TRBV5-8 to TRBJ1-1; TRBD1 might be the D (5 bases). V lost 1 base to trimming and J lost 3 bases, with 7 bases between them. In germline, CDR1 is SGHTS, CDR2 YDEGEE. There are 13 residues in the CDR3. CDR3 coding DNA: TGTGCCAGCAGCTTGTTGACAGACACTGAAGCTTTCTTT. Translating it yields CASSLLTDTEAFF.

This rearrangement joins TRBV21-1 to TRBJ1-6; the table calls TRBD1, which could not be checked here. TRBV21-1 is a pseudogene. This CDR3 has 13 amino acids. In nucleotides, the CDR3 is TGTGCCCCCGAGACAGGGGATAATTCACCCCTCCACTTT. The encoded protein is CAPETGDNSPLHF.

As DNA, the CDR3 is TGTGCCAGCAGCCCAGGGGAGTATAATTCACCCCTCCACTTT. Translated: CASSPGEYNSPLHF. The rearrangement links TRBV4-2 to TRBJ1-6; D is perhaps TRBD1 (6 bases). This CDR3 spans 14 amino acids. Germline V gene lookup returns CDR1 LGHNA and CDR2 YNFKEQ. V was shortened by 4 bases and J by 4 bases, with 8 bases between the two germline ends.

This clone is a singleton in its sample. The V call is TRBV20-1, the J call TRBJ1-2, with no clear D. CDR3 length: 11 amino acids. The V gene lost 3 bases and the J gene lost 8 bases, with 10 bases spanning the gap. Germline CDR1 is DFQATT and CDR2 is SNEGSKA (reference sequence). For the CDR3, the DNA is TGCAGTGCTAGTTGGCCAGAGGGCTACACCTTC. The encoded protein is CSASWPEGYTF.

The CDR3 coding sequence is TGCGCCAGCAGAGGGGGGACGGGGCCCGGGGAGCTGTTTTTT. It yields the protein CASRGGTGPGELFF. V usage is TRBV10-1 and J usage is TRBJ2-2; either TRBD1 or TRBD2 may supply D (6 bases each). V was shortened by 6 bases and J by 6 bases, with 14 bases between the two germline ends. CDR3 length: 14 amino acids. The germline CDR1 and CDR2 sequences are WNHNN and SYGVQD (reference sequence).

The chain joins TRBV4-1 to TRBJ1-1; D possibly corresponds to TRBD1 (5 bases). V gave up 4 bases and J gave up 1 base, with 10 bases separating them. The germline V gene encodes CDR1 MGHRA and CDR2 YSYEKL. The CDR3 has 14 residues. CDR3: CASSPGTGNTEAFF. DNA of the CDR3: TGCGCCAGCAGCCCGGGGACGGGGAACACTGAAGCTTTCTTT.

V is TRBV4-1 and J is TRBJ2-3; 9 bases match TRBD2. V dropped 0 bases and J dropped 2; count of bases not matched to a gene: 3. Germline CDR1 and CDR2: MGHRA and YSYEKL. The CDR3 has 16 residues. The CDR3 nucleotides are TGCGCCAGCAGCCAAGATTTAGCGGGGGTCACAGATACGCAGTATTTT. It specifies CASSQDLAGVTDTQYF.

The rearrangement links TRBV6-5 to TRBJ2-7; 8 bases are shared with TRBD1. Trimming at V came to 4 bases and at J to 6 bases, leaving 11 bases not matched to a gene. CDR3 length: 15 amino acids. CDR1 and CDR2 (germline): MNHEY, SVGAGI. CDR3 nucleotide sequence: TGTGCCAGCAGTTTTAGGGACAGGAAATACTCCGAGCAGTACTTC. It codes for CASSFRDRKYSEQYF.

The J gene is TRBJ2-7, the V gene TRBV4-1; tentative D call: TRBD2 (6 bases). V was trimmed by 0 bases and J by 2 bases, leaving 14 bases between them. Per germline, CDR1 MGHRA and CDR2 YSYEKL. The CDR3 consists of 16 residues. The DNA for the CDR3 is TGCGCCAGCAGCCAAGATGGGGGGAAAGGGACCTACGAGCAGTACTTC. As protein: CASSQDGGKGTYEQYF.

The rearrangement links TRBV7-9 to TRBJ2-7; D remains ambiguous. CDR3 length equals 13 residues. Trimming took off 6 bases at V and 4 bases at J, with 13 bases between the two ends. In germline, CDR1 is SEHNR, CDR2 FQNEAQ (reference sequence). The CDR3 sequence is CASSHEERYEQYF. Here the CDR3 DNA reads TGTGCCAGCAGTCACGAGGAGCGATACGAGCAGTACTTC.